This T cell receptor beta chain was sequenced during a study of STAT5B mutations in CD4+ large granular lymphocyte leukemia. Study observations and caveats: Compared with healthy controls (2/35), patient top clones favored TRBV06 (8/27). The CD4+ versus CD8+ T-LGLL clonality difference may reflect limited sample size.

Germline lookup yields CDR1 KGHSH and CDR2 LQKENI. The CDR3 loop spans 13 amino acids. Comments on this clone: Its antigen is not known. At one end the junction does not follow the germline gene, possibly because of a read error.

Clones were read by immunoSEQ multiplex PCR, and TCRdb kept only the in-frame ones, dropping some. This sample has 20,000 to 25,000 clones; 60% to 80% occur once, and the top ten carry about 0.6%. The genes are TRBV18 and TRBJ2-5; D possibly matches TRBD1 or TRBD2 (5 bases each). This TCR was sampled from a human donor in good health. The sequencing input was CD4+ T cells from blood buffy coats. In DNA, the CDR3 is TGTGCCAGCGCACCGGGGCACCAAGAGACCCAGTACTTC. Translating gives CASAPGHQETQYF.